This T cell receptor beta chain derives from a study of blood T cells in healthy people across ages. The second PCR ran about 6 to 12 cycles with a sample-barcoded 5' primer and J-beta primers. TCRdb used MiXCR to reprocess the 5' RACE reads, holding one entry per CDR3 protein. The sample contains about 1.8 million distinct CDR3 sequences, roughly 50% of which appear only once. Regarding the study as a whole: There were more naive CD4+ cells and higher diversity in long-lived donors than in aged donors.

As concerns this clonotype: Its matching antigen is unknown.

CDR1 and CDR2 (germline): LGHNA, YNFKEQ. Trimming pared 1 base from V and 1 base from J, leaving 8 bases between. The CDR3 extends over 14 amino acids. Sequenced material: blood. The V gene is TRBV4-2, the J gene TRBJ2-7, with D unresolved. The receptor was derived from a middle-aged woman in good health. The CDR3 loop reads CASSQVERSYEQYF. CDR3 nucleotide sequence: TGTGCCAGCAGCCAAGTTGAGAGGTCCTACGAGCAGTACTTC.